Sequencing of this T cell receptor beta chain was carried out in a study of CD8 T cells in Susac syndrome. General study results and limits: It was acknowledged by the study that relatively few individuals were included in its TCR sequencing and HLA analysis.

Peripheral blood CD8+ and CD4+ T cells were profiled by TCR beta sequencing. The authors negatively isolated CD8+ and CD4+ T cells and FACS-enriched TEMRA cells. Germline assignment: CDR1 ENHRY and CDR2 SYGVKD. V was pared by 8 bases and J by 4 bases, with 11 bases between. CDR3 length: 13 amino acids. Random hexamers primed reverse transcription of about 0.5 to 1 ug RNA. The authors amplified TCR beta CDR3 across 54 Vbeta and 13 Jbeta using immunoSEQ multiplex PCR. TCRdb re-called the immunoSEQ multiplex PCR reads through MiXCR, storing one row per CDR3 protein. Among some 260,000 distinct CDR3 sequences listed, 80% to 95% were seen once. Points on this clonotype: The target antigen is unknown.

The sequenced material came from CD4+ T cells from PBMCs. The receptor was derived from a human donor with multiple sclerosis. This chain connects TRBV10-3 to TRBJ2-2; D is uncertain. The CDR3 protein is CAIAGRSTGELFF. Written as DNA, the CDR3 is TGTGCCATCGCCGGTCGGTCCACCGGGGAGCTGTTTTTT.